This TCR beta chain was recorded in a study of cytomegalovirus exposure and HLA in healthy donors. PCR was performed using 60 Vbeta and 13 Jbeta primers. The data were produced by immunoSEQ multiplex PCR, yet TCRdb's version contains in-frame clones alone and is incomplete. The data hold some 130,000 clones, with about four fifths observed a single time. Input material: PBMCs. This sequence was found in a male donor in good health and CMV-seronegative.

CDR3 nucleotide sequence: TGTGCCAGCAGTTACTCCCTCGGAGGAGCCCAGCAGTACTTC. Translating it yields CASSYSLGGAQQYF. The chain recombines TRBV6-5 with TRBJ2-7, with D maybe TRBD2 (5 bases). The V gene lost 0 bases and the J gene lost 8 bases, with 14 bases spanning the gap. The CDR3 contains 14 residues. Germline V gives CDR1 MNHEY, CDR2 SVGAGI.